The following is a TCR beta chain sequence with its context. Its antigen is not known. Between the trimmed V and J ends, which lost 3 bases and 4 bases, there was a span of 9 bases. Per germline, CDR1 WSHSY and CDR2 SAAADI. The CDR3 has 13 amino acids. The data stem from a study of cytomegalovirus exposure and HLA in healthy donors. Whole-study context: There were 100 million to 130 million unique TCR beta sequences, drawn from about 190 million T cells, in an earlier analysis.

The PCR ran on 60 Vbeta and 13 Jbeta primers. The table came from immunoSEQ multiplex PCR; TCRdb's copy has only in-frame clones and leaves some out. The table lists under 130,000 clones, approximately 12% of them singletons, with around 16% in the top ten. Overall study results and limits: Most TCR sequences were uncommon, yet certain public TCRs appeared in many donors. When the data were analyzed later, several of the most significant clusters appeared to be linked to common viral pathogens.

The clonotype comes from a man aged 35-49 years in good health and CMV-seropositive. The V call is TRBV10-2, the J call TRBJ1-1, with D perhaps matching TRBD1 (5 bases). Material for sequencing was PBMCs. The CDR3 protein is CASSEGRGTEAFF. The CDR3 bases are TGCGCCAGCAGTGAAGGAAGGGGCACTGAAGCTTTCTTT.